The 20 T cell receptor beta chains given below trace back to one sample, sequenced in a study of cytomegalovirus exposure and HLA in healthy donors. The PCR was carried out with 60 Vbeta primers and 13 Jbeta primers. Libraries were prepared by immunoSEQ multiplex PCR; TCRdb keeps only in-frame clonotypes and omits some of them. The table includes 55,000 to 80,000 clones, around 80% detected once. Sequencing was done on a sample of PBMCs. These receptors were collected from a woman aged 25 to 39 in good health and CMV-seropositive.

The chain has TRBV7-2 and TRBJ2-7; TRBD2 matches at 8 bases. The germline V gene has CDR1 SGHTA and CDR2 FQGNSA. Trimming cost V 2 bases and J 2 bases; bases outside gene matches: 8. This CDR3 spans 16 amino acids. For the CDR3, the DNA is TGTGCCAGCAGCTTATCTCTAGCGGGTAGACCCTACGAGCAGTACTTC. Translated: CASSLSLAGRPYEQYF.

V gene TRBV28 combines with J gene TRBJ2-3; no clear D gene. The CDR3 has 11 residues. Germline V CDR1 and CDR2: MDHEN, SYDVKM. Trimming took 7 bases from V and 5 from J, leaving 7 bases between them. The CDR3 DNA is TGTGCCAGCAAAGAGATAGATACGCAGTATTTT. Encoded protein: CASKEIDTQYF.

This clone was observed a single time. This chain joins TRBV19 and TRBJ2-1; the D gene is possibly TRBD2 (6 bases). CDR1 is LNHDA, CDR2 SQIVND, per germline (reference sequence). The CDR3 loop spans 15 amino acids. With 0 bases removed from V and 0 bases from J, the gap between germline ends came to 6 bases. The CDR3 nucleotides are TGTGCCAGTAGTATAGACGGGGGCTCCTACAATGAGCAGTTCTTC. Its protein is CASSIDGGSYNEQFF.

This clone showed up just a few times. V and J are TRBV28 and TRBJ2-3, with 10 bases identical to TRBD1. After removal of 2 bases from V and 2 bases from J, the junction contained 4 bases not matched to a gene. Germline CDR1 and CDR2: MDHEN and SYDVKM. CDR3 length: 16 amino acids. CDR3 sequence (DNA): TGTGCCAGCAGTTTAGGGGGACAGGGGTACACAGATACGCAGTATTTT. As protein: CASSLGGQGYTDTQYF.

The chain combines TRBV15 with TRBJ2-7; D might be TRBD1 (6 bases). CDR1 and CDR2 (germline): LNHNV, YYDKDF (reference sequence). The CDR3 loop spans 13 amino acids. Trimming pared 1 base from V and 3 bases from J, leaving 7 bases between. In DNA, the CDR3 is TGTGCCACCAGCAGAGTGGGACACTACGAGCAGTACTTC. Residues: CATSRVGHYEQYF.

The J gene is TRBJ1-2, the V gene TRBV19; TRBD1 might be the D (5 bases). Germline-derived CDR1 and CDR2 are LNHDA and SQIVND (reference sequence). The CDR3 loop spans 12 amino acids. Trimming left V 6 bases short and J 8 bases short, with 13 bases between. CDR3 sequence: CASRKDKYGYTF. In nucleotides, the CDR3 is TGTGCCAGTAGAAAGGACAAGTACGGCTACACCTTC.

The gene calls are TRBV2 and TRBJ1-5, with TRBD1 as a possible D gene (5 bases). The CDR3 is 15 amino acids. Germline CDR1 is SNHLY and CDR2 is FYNNEI. Trimming shortened V by 7 bases and J by 4 bases, and 17 bases separated the two germline ends. Here the CDR3 reads CASTDQGLSNQPQHF. Written as DNA, the CDR3 is TGTGCCAGCACGGATCAGGGATTATCAAATCAGCCCCAGCATTTT.

The chain is built from TRBV4-2 and TRBJ2-1; 10 nucleotides align to TRBD1. Germline V CDR1 and CDR2: LGHNA, YNFKEQ. This CDR3 region has 15 residues. The V gene end was trimmed by 3 bases and the J gene end by 8 bases; junction bases not matched to a gene: 7. In DNA form, the CDR3 reads TGTGCCAGCAGCCATACGGGACAGGGGCGGGATGAGCAGTTCTTC. Translated: CASSHTGQGRDEQFF.

The table lists this clone with many counts. V usage is TRBV10-3 and J usage is TRBJ1-4; D call uncertain. This CDR3 contains 12 residues. Germline-derived CDR1 and CDR2 are ENHRY and SYGVKD. V gave up 10 bases and J gave up 4 bases, with 10 bases separating them. CDR3 amino acids: CASRRDNEKLFF. The CDR3 nucleotides are TGTGCCAGCCGCCGGGATAATGAAAAACTGTTTTTT.

This chain joins TRBV27 and TRBJ2-3; 9 bases match TRBD1. The germline V gene has CDR1 MNHEY and CDR2 SMNVEV (reference sequence). With V trimmed by 2 bases and J by 2 bases, 11 bases remained unmatched. The CDR3 has 18 residues. The CDR3 nucleotides are TGTGCCAGCAGTTTAGCAAGAGGAGGGGACAGGGCCACAGATACGCAGTATTTT. This sequence encodes CASSLARGGDRATDTQYF.

The chain links TRBV28 to TRBJ2-2; no clear D gene. There are 12 residues in the CDR3. Germline V gene lookup returns CDR1 MDHEN and CDR2 SYDVKM. Trimming took 6 bases from V and 6 from J, leaving 8 bases between them. The CDR3 loop reads CASSHGAGELFF. CDR3 DNA: TGTGCCAGCAGCCACGGAGCCGGGGAGCTGTTTTTT.

This CDR3 reads CASSPPKDSTPGELFF. In nucleotides, the CDR3 is TGCGCCAGCAGCCCCCCCAAGGACTCCACCCCCGGGGAGCTGTTTTTT. This chain uses TRBV5-1 with TRBJ2-2, with D tentatively TRBD2 (5 bases). This CDR3 spans 16 amino acids. The germline gives CDR1 SGHRS, CDR2 YFSETQ. Between the trimmed V and J ends, which lost 4 bases and 6 bases, there was a span of 19 bases.

This clone is judged medium-sized. This chain uses TRBV4-3 with TRBJ2-6; tentatively, D is TRBD1 (6 bases). The CDR3 covers 16 residues. V was clipped by 1 base and J by 4 bases, with 11 bases between them. Germline-derived CDR1 and CDR2 are LGHNA and YSLEER. The CDR3 loop reads CASSQVNRAGANVLTF. In DNA form, the CDR3 reads TGCGCCAGCAGCCAAGTTAACAGGGCCGGGGCCAACGTCCTGACTTTC.

This clone was recorded once. The J gene is TRBJ1-2, the V gene TRBV5-4; 9 bases fit TRBD1. The V segment lost 0 bases and the J segment 6 bases; nucleotides outside the gene matches: 12. CDR3 size: 17 residues. In germline, CDR1 is SGHNT, CDR2 YYREEE (reference sequence). CDR3 coding DNA: TGTGCCAGCAGCTTGGACCTAGGGACAGGGAGGTTGAATGGCTACACCTTC. Amino acids: CASSLDLGTGRLNGYTF. Based on the CDR3 plus reference TRBV5-4 and TRBJ1-2, the full variable domain is ETGVTQSPTHLIKTRGQQVTLRCSSQSGHNTVSWYQQALGQGPQFIFQYYREEENGRGNFPPRFSGLQFPNYSSELNVNALELDDSALYLCASSLDLGTGRLNGYTFGSGTRLTVV.

CDR3 bases: TGCGCCAGCAGTGCCAGGGGCTACGAGCAGTACTTC. Translation gives CASSARGYEQYF. The chain is built from TRBV10-1 and TRBJ2-7, with D perhaps matching TRBD1 (6 bases). V lost 4 bases, J lost 3 bases, and 7 bases lay in between. The CDR3 loop spans 12 amino acids. Germline V gives CDR1 WNHNN, CDR2 SYGVQD (reference sequence).

This clone occurred a few times. The chain is built from TRBV6-4 and TRBJ2-3; the D gene is possibly TRBD2 (5 bases). Germline V gene sequence: CDR1 MRHNA, CDR2 SNTAGT. Trimming cost V 3 bases and J 0 bases, with 7 bases left between them. The CDR3 extends over 14 amino acids. The CDR3 loop is CASSERTSTDTQYF. As DNA, the CDR3 is TGTGCCAGCAGTGAGAGGACTAGCACAGATACGCAGTATTTT.

This chain joins TRBV15 and TRBJ2-5; 8 bases are a match to TRBD2. The DNA matches TRBJ2-7 better at its end, which makes the J call doubtful. This CDR3 region has 14 residues. The germline V gene has CDR1 LNHNV and CDR2 YYDKDF (reference sequence). CDR3 protein: CATSSRAGDSEQYF. CDR3 DNA sequence: TGTGCCACCAGCTCGCGAGCGGGAGACTCCGAGCAGTACTTC.

The chain employs TRBV6-1 and TRBJ2-2; D is undetermined. Germline-derived CDR1 and CDR2 are MNHNS and SASEGT. The V and J ends lost 6 bases and 1 base respectively, with 12 bases between them. The CDR3 is made up of 15 amino acids. The CDR3 DNA follows: TGTGCCAGCAGGTTTGAAAACTTGAACACCGGGGAGCTGTTTTTT. It codes for CASRFENLNTGELFF.

This clone was seen a handful of times. This CDR3 is CSVTGELEEKLFF. The DNA for the CDR3 is TGCAGCGTGACAGGGGAATTGGAGGAAAAACTGTTTTTT. The chain couples TRBV29-1 to TRBJ1-4, with 8 bases that match TRBD1. CDR3 length: 13 residues. The germline CDR1 and CDR2 sequences are SQVTM and ANQGSEA. With 6 bases clipped from V and 8 bases from J, the junction kept 8 bases outside the gene matches.

This clone was seen only a few times. The chain links TRBV6-5 to TRBJ1-2; 9 nucleotides agree with TRBD1. The CDR3 totals 15 residues. V shed 4 bases, J shed 8 bases, and the junction held 11 bases outside the gene matches. Germline loops: CDR1 MNHEY, CDR2 SVGAGI. The CDR3 DNA reads TGTGCCAGCAGTTCCCCCGGGACAGGGCGGGTGGGCTACACCTTC. Its translation is CASSSPGTGRVGYTF.